This T cell receptor beta chain was recorded in a study of blood T cell repertoires in COVID-19. Study as a whole: Samples representing acute and convalescent COVID-19 were sourced from the United States, Italy and Spain. Nucleic acid was either cDNA or gDNA, and it came from T cells, B-cell-depleted T cells, or PBMCs.

V shed 10 bases, J shed 4 bases, and the junction held 14 bases outside the gene matches. Germline loops: CDR1 MNHEY, CDR2 SVGAGI. The CDR3 length is 15 residues. Authors' processing steps: By means of reference gene primer amplification, nucleated cell counts were estimated. The assay was immunoSEQ multiplex PCR, and TCRdb's table has in-frame clones only and misses some. Clonal size and the V and J genes are those of that table, whereas D and trimming came from the DNA. The sample consists of more than 95,000 clones, around 76% of them appearing once. Seattle patient enrollment occurred during active infection, with longitudinal follow-up thereafter.

The chain couples TRBV6-5 to TRBJ1-2; 8 positions match TRBD1. Sequencing was carried out using peripheral blood. This receptor was identified in a man older than 75 with COVID-19, enrolled during active disease. The DNA for the CDR3 is TGTGCCACGCGAGACCTCAGGGGGCTCCTCTATGGCTACACCTTC. Its translation is CATRDLRGLLYGYTF.